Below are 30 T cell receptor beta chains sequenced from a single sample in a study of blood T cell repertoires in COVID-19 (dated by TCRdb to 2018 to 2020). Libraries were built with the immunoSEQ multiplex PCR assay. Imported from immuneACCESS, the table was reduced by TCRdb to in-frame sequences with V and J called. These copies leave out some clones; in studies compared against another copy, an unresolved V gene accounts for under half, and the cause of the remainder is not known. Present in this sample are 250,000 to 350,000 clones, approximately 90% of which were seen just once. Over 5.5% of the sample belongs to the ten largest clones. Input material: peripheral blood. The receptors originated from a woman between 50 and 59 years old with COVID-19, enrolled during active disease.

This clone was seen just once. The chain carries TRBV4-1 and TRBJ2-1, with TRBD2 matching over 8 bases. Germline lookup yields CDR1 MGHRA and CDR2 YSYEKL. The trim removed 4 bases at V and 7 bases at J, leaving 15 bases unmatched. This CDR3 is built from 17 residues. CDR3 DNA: TGCGCCAGCAGCCTCCCTGACGGAGGGACTAGTGAGAATGAGCAGTTCTTC. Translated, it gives CASSLPDGGTSENEQFF.

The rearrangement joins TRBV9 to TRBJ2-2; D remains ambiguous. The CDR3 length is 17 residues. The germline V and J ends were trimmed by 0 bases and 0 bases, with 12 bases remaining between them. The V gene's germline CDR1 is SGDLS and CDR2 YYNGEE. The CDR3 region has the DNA TGTGCCAGCAGCGTAGGAGGCCCCGACCCGAACACCGGGGAGCTGTTTTTT. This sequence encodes CASSVGGPDPNTGELFF. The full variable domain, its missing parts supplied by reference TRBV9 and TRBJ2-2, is DSGVTQTPKHLITATGQRVTLRCSPRSGDLSVYWYQQSLDQGLQFLIQYYNGEERAKGNILERFSAQQFPDLHSELNLSSLELGDSALYFCASSVGGPDPNTGELFFGEGSRLTVL.

The CDR3 nucleotides read TGTGCCACGCCAGCGGGCCAAACCTACGAGCAGTACTTC. Protein product: CATPAGQTYEQYF. This sequence joins TRBV10-3 and TRBJ2-7; possible D gene TRBD2, 6 bases. CDR1 is ENHRY and CDR2 is SYGVKD in the germline V gene. Deletions cut 10 bases from V and 2 bases from J, with 15 bases between. The CDR3 covers 13 residues.

For the CDR3, the DNA is TGTGCCAGCAGCCCGGACAGGGGGCTATACGAGCAGTACTTC. Its translation: CASSPDRGLYEQYF. The chain has TRBV11-2 and TRBJ2-7; 11 nucleotides match TRBD1. V shed 5 bases, J shed 4 bases, and the junction held 4 bases outside the gene matches. This CDR3 contains 14 residues. CDR1 is SGHAT and CDR2 is FQNNGV in the germline V gene.

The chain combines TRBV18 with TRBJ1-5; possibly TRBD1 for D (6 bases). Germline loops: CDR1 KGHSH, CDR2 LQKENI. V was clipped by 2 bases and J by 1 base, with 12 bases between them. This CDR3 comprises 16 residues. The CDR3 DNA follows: TGTGCCAGCTCACCAGCGGGGGCAAGGAGCAATCAGCCCCAGCATTTT. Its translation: CASSPAGARSNQPQHF.

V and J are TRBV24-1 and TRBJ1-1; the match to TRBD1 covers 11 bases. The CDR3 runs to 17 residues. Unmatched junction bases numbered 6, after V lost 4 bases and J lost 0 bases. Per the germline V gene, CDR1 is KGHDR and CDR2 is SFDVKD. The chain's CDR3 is CATSDPRTGGMNTEAFF. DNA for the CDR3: TGTGCCACCAGTGACCCCAGGACAGGGGGCATGAACACTGAAGCTTTCTTT.

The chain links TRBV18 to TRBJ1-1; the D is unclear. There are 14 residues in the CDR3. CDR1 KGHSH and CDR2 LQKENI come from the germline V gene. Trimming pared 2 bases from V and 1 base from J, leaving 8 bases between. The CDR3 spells CASSPVLKNTEAFF. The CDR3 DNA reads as TGTGCCAGCTCACCAGTACTTAAGAACACTGAAGCTTTCTTT.

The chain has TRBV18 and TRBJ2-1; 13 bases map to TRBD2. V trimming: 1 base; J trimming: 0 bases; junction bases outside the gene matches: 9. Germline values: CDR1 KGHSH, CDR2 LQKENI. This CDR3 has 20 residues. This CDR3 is CASSPRLGTSGRASYNEQFF. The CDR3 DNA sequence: TGTGCCAGCTCACCACGACTGGGAACTAGCGGGAGGGCCTCCTACAATGAGCAGTTCTTC.

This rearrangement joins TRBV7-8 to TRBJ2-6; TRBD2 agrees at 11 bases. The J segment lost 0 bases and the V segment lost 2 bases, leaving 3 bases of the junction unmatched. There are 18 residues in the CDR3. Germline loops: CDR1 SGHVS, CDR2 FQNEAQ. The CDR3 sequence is CASSLRGLAVSGANVLTF. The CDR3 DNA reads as TGTGCCAGCAGCTTACGGGGACTAGCGGTCTCTGGGGCCAACGTCCTGACTTTC.

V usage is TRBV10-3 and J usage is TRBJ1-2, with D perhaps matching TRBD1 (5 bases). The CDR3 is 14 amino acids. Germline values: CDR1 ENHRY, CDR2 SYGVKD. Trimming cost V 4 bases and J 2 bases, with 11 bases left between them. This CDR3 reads CAISVKRGNYGYTF. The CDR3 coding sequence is TGTGCCATCAGTGTGAAAAGGGGCAACTATGGCTACACCTTC.

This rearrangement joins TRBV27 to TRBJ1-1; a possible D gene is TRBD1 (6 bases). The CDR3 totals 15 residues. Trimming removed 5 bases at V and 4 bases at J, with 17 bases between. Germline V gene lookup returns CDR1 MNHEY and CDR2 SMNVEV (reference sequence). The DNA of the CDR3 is TGTGCCAGCAGTCCCAGGGGAGCCGGGACCACTGAAGCTTTCTTT. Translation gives CASSPRGAGTTEAFF.

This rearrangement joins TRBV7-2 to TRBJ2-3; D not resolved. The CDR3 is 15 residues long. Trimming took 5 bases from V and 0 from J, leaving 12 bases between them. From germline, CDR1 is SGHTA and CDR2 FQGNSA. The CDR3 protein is CASSPLHPSTDTQYF. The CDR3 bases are TGTGCCAGCAGCCCACTCCACCCCAGCACAGATACGCAGTATTTT.

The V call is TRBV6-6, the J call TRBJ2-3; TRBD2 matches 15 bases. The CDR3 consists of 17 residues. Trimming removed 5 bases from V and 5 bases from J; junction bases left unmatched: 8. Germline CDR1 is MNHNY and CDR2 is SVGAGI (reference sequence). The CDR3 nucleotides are TGTGCCAGCAGTCCCGGACTAGCGGGAGGGCTAGGAGATACGCAGTATTTT. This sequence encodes CASSPGLAGGLGDTQYF.

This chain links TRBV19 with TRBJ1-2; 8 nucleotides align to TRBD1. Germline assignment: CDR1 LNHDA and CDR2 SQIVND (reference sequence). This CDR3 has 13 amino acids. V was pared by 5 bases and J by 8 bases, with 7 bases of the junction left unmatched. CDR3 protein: CASSLNRGFGYTF. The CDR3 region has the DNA TGTGCCAGTAGTCTGAACAGGGGGTTCGGCTACACCTTC.

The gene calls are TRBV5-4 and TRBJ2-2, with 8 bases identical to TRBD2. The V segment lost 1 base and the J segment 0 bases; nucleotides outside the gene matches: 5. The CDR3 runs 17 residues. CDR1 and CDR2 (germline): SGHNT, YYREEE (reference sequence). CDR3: CASSLSLLAANTGELFF. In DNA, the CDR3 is TGTGCCAGCAGCTTGTCTTTACTAGCGGCGAACACCGGGGAGCTGTTTTTT.

The CDR3 spells CASSLRSTSYNEQFF. As DNA, the CDR3 is TGTGCCAGCAGCTTACGTAGCACTTCCTACAATGAGCAGTTCTTC. V usage is TRBV7-2 and J usage is TRBJ2-1; D gene ambiguous. The V end was cut by 2 bases, the J end by 1 base, with 9 bases between. Germline V gene sequence: CDR1 SGHTA, CDR2 FQGNSA. The CDR3 extends over 15 amino acids.

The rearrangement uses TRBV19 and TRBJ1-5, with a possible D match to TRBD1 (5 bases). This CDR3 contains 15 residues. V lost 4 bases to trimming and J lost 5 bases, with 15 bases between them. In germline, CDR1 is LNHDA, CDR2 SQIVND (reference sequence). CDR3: CASSTPRVPDQPQHF. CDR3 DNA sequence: TGTGCCAGTAGTACGCCCAGGGTCCCGGATCAGCCCCAGCATTTT.

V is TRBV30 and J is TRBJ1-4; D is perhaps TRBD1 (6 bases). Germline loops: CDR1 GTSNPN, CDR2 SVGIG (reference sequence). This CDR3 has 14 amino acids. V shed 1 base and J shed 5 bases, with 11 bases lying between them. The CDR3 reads CAWSGTVKNEKLFF. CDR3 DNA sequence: TGTGCCTGGAGTGGGACAGTTAAGAATGAAAAACTGTTTTTT. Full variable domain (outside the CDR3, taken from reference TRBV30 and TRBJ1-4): SQTIHQWPATLVQPVGSPLSLECTVEGTSNPNLYWYRQAAGRGLQLLFYSVGIGQISSEVPQNLSASRPQDRQFILSSKKLLLSDSGFYLCAWSGTVKNEKLFFGSGTQLSVL.

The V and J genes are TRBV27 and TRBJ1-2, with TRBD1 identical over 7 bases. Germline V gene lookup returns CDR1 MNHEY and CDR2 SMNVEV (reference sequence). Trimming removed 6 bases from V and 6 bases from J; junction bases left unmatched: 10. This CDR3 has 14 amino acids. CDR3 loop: CASSQTPGQNGYTF. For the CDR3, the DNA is TGTGCCAGCAGCCAGACACCGGGACAGAATGGCTACACCTTC.

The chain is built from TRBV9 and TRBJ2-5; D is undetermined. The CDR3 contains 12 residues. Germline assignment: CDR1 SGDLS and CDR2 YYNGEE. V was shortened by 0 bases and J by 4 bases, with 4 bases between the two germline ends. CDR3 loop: CASSVARETQYF. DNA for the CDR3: TGTGCCAGCAGCGTAGCGCGAGAGACCCAGTACTTC.

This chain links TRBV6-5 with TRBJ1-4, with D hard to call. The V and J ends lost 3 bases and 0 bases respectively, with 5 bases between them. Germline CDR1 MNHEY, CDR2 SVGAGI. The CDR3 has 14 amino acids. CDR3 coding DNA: TGTGCCAGCAGTTATCAGGCAACTAATGAAAAACTGTTTTTT. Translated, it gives CASSYQATNEKLFF.

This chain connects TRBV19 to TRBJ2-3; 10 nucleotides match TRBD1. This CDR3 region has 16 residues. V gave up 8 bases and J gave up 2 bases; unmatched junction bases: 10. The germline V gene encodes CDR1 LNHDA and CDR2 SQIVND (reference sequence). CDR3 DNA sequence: TGTGCCAGTTTGGATCCGGGACAGGGGTACACAGATACGCAGTATTTT. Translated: CASLDPGQGYTDTQYF.

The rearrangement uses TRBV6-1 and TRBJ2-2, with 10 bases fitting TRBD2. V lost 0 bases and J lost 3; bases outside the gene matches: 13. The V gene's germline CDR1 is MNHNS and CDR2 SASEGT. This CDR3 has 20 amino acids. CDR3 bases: TGTGCCAGCAGTGAAGCGCCGGGGGCTAGCGGGAGAGGGTACACCGGGGAGCTGTTTTTT. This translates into CASSEAPGASGRGYTGELFF.

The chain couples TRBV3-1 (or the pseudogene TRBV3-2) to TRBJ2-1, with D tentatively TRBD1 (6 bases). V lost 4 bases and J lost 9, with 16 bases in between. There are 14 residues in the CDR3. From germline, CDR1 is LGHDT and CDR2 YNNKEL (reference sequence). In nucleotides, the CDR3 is TGTGCCAGCAGCCCAATGGCAGGGGTGGGTGAGCAGTTCTTC. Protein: CASSPMAGVGEQFF.

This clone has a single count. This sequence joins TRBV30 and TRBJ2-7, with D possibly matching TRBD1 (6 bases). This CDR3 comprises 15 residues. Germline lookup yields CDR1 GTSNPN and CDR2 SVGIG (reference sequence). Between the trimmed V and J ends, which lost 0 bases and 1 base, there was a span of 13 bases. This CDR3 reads CAWSVGPGASYEQYF. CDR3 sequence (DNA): TGTGCCTGGAGTGTAGGCCCAGGGGCGTCCTACGAGCAGTACTTC.

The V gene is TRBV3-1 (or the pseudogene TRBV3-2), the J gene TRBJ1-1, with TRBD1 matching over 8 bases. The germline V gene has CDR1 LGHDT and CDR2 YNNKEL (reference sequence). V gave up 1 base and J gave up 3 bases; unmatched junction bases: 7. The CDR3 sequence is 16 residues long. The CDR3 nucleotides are TGTGCCAGCAGCCAAGGGACAGGGTTCTCGGACACTGAAGCTTTCTTT. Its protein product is CASSQGTGFSDTEAFF.

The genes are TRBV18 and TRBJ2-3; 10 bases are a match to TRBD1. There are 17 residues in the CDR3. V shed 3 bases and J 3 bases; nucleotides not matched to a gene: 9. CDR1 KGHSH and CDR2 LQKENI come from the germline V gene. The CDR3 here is CASSPSGQGSRTDTQYF. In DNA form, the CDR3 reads TGTGCCAGCTCACCTTCGGGACAGGGGAGTAGGACAGATACGCAGTATTTT. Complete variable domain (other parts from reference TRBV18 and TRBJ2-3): NAGVMQNPRHLVRRRGQEARLRCSPMKGHSHVYWYRQLPEEGLKFMVYLQKENIIDESGMPKERFSAEFPKEGPSILRIQQVVRGDSAAYFCASSPSGQGSRTDTQYFGPGTRLTVL.

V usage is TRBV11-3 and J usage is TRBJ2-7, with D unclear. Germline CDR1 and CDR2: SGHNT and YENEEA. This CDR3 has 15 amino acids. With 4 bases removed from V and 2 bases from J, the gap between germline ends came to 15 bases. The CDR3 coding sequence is TGTGCCAGCAGCTCGCGAAACAGTAAAACCTACGAGCAGTACTTC. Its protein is CASSSRNSKTYEQYF.

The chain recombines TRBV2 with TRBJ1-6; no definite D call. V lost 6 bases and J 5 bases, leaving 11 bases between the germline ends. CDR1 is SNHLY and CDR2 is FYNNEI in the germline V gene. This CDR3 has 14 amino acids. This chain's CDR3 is CASSETPDNSPLHF. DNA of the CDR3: TGTGCCAGCAGCGAGACACCGGATAATTCACCCCTCCACTTT.

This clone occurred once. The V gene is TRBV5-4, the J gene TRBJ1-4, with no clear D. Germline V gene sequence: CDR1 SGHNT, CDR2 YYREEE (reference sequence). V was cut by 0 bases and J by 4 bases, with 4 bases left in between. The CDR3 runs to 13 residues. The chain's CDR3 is CASSLAGNEKLFF. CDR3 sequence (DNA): TGTGCCAGCAGCTTGGCCGGTAATGAAAAACTGTTTTTT.